The clone carrying this T cell receptor (beta chain) appeared a few times. A single record per CDR3 protein comes from TCRdb applying MiXCR to the 5' RACE reads. The sample has fewer than 650,000 distinct CDR3 sequences, approximately 21% seen once. This record belongs to a study of T-cell memory formation after mild COVID-19. This CDR3 has 14 residues. V lost 6 bases to trimming and J lost 6 bases; unmatched junction nucleotides: 9. The receptor's source is an adult woman who had mild COVID-19 (a few samples of this study predate the infection). Cell type and time point are not known. Sequenced: PBMCs or a T cell subset sorted from them (not recorded which). The chain couples TRBV12-3 or TRBV12-4 to TRBJ2-3; 7 positions agree with TRBD2. The CDR3 nucleotides are TGTGCCAGCAGCCATAGCGGGCCCAGGGATACGCAGTATTTT. Its translation is CASSHSGPRDTQYF.